These 22 T cell receptor beta chains originate from one sample sequenced in a study of cytomegalovirus exposure and HLA in healthy donors. The primer mix had 60 Vbeta and 13 Jbeta primers. Clones were read by immunoSEQ multiplex PCR, and TCRdb kept only the in-frame ones, dropping some. The table lists 45,000 to 55,000 clones. The sequencing input was PBMCs. The source of these receptors is a male donor in good health and CMV-seropositive.

The chain links TRBV10-3 to TRBJ2-5, with a weak D call TRBD2 (5 bases). The germline V gene encodes CDR1 ENHRY and CDR2 SYGVKD. The CDR3 loop spans 12 amino acids. Trimming left V 5 bases short and J 1 base short, with 5 bases between. CDR3 DNA sequence: TGTGCCATCAGTCGGGGCCAAGAGACCCAGTACTTC. Its translation: CAISRGQETQYF.

The chain has TRBV7-3 and TRBJ2-5; D gene ambiguous. Germline V gene data show CDR1 as SGHTA and CDR2 as FQGTGA. The CDR3 has 13 residues. Trimming cost V 2 bases and J 2 bases, with 6 bases left between them. CDR3 residues: CASSLAAQETQYF. CDR3 nucleotides: TGTGCCAGCAGCTTAGCGGCACAAGAGACCCAGTACTTC.

The chain carries TRBV10-3 and TRBJ2-3, with 8 bases aligning to TRBD2. V was clipped by 4 bases and J by 5 bases; unmatched bases: 8. Germline lookup yields CDR1 ENHRY and CDR2 SYGVKD. The CDR3 is 15 residues long. The CDR3 is CAISGGERGRDTQYF. The CDR3 bases are TGTGCCATCAGTGGAGGGGAGCGGGGGAGAGATACGCAGTATTTT.

This rearrangement joins TRBV4-3 to TRBJ2-5; TRBD1 might be the D (6 bases). The germline V and J ends were trimmed by 4 bases and 4 bases, with 16 bases remaining between them. There are 15 residues in the CDR3. Germline CDR1 reads LGHNA; CDR2 reads YSLEER. CDR3 DNA: TGCGCCAGCAGCCGATTAACAGGGAGTGGAGAGACCCAGTACTTC. This sequence encodes CASSRLTGSGETQYF.

J is TRBJ2-7 and V is TRBV6-1; tentatively, D is TRBD1 (6 bases). The germline V gene has CDR1 MNHNS and CDR2 SASEGT. The CDR3 length is 13 residues. Trimming removed 5 bases from V and 3 bases from J, with 11 bases in between. CDR3 bases: TGTGCCAGCAGTCAAGACAGGTACTACGAGCAGTACTTC. Its translation is CASSQDRYYEQYF.

V is TRBV2 and J is TRBJ2-3, with 7 bases lining up with TRBD1. The germline V gene encodes CDR1 SNHLY and CDR2 FYNNEI. The CDR3 is made up of 12 amino acids. The junction had 5 bases not matched to a gene; V was cut back by 6 bases and J by 8 bases. The CDR3 spells CASRGDSFTQYF. Written as DNA, the CDR3 is TGTGCCAGCAGGGGGGACAGCTTTACGCAGTATTTT.

V is TRBV19 and J is TRBJ2-5, with D perhaps TRBD1 (6 bases). V was trimmed by 7 bases and J by 7 bases, leaving 19 bases between them. The CDR3 is made up of 14 amino acids. The germline CDR1 and CDR2 sequences are LNHDA and SQIVND (reference sequence). In DNA form, the CDR3 reads TGTGCCAGTACCTTGAGGGGGTTCGGTTCGACCCAGTACTTC. Residues: CASTLRGFGSTQYF.

The chain joins TRBV5-1 to TRBJ2-5; TRBD2 might be the D (6 bases). The J call may be incorrect, as the DNA end agrees better with TRBJ2-7. The CDR3 loop spans 14 amino acids. The germline V gene encodes CDR1 SGHRS and CDR2 YFSETQ. The CDR3 DNA is TGCGCCAGCAGCTTGGGGGGGGTTGGGTACGAGCAGTACTTC. It codes for CASSLGGVGYEQYF.

V gene TRBV5-4 combines with J gene TRBJ2-3; D might be TRBD2 (5 bases). V dropped 2 bases and J dropped 8 bases, with 21 bases sitting between them. From germline, CDR1 is SGHNT and CDR2 YYREEE (reference sequence). The CDR3 has 16 residues. The CDR3 reads CASSLLGRGGWGTQYF. In nucleotides, the CDR3 is TGTGCCAGCAGCTTATTAGGTCGTGGCGGGTGGGGTACGCAGTATTTT.

This chain uses TRBV11-2 with TRBJ1-5; 7 nucleotides line up with TRBD1. CDR1 and CDR2 (germline): SGHAT, FQNNGV. The CDR3 has 15 amino acids. J gave up 2 bases and V 1 base, and 2 bases lay outside the gene matches. The CDR3 protein is CASSLGDRGNQPQHF. As DNA, the CDR3 is TGTGCCAGCAGCTTAGGGGACAGAGGCAATCAGCCCCAGCATTTT. The full variable domain, with the rest looked up from reference TRBV11-2 and TRBJ1-5, is EAGVAQSPRYKIIEKRQSVAFWCNPISGHATLYWYQQILGQGPKLLIQFQNNGVVDDSQLPKDRFSAERLKGVDSTLKIQPAKLEDSAVYLCASSLGDRGNQPQHFGDGTRLSIL.

The chain recombines TRBV4-2 with TRBJ2-3; 10 bases are a match to TRBD1. The CDR3 is 13 residues long. Germline values: CDR1 LGHNA, CDR2 YNFKEQ. V was clipped by 4 bases and J by 6 bases; unmatched bases: 1. CDR3 sequence reads: CASSRQGADTQYF. DNA for the CDR3: TGTGCCAGCAGCCGACAGGGGGCCGATACGCAGTATTTT.

The J gene is TRBJ2-7, the V gene TRBV6-5, with D tentatively TRBD2 (5 bases). Per the germline V gene, CDR1 is MNHEY and CDR2 is SVGAGI. The CDR3 is 14 residues long. The V end lost 4 bases, the J end lost 3 bases, and 13 bases lay between the germline ends. The DNA for the CDR3 is TGTGCCAGCAGTTGGGAGACCTGGGGCTACGAGCAGTACTTC. Its protein is CASSWETWGYEQYF.

The gene calls are TRBV5-4 and TRBJ1-2; D uncertain. V gave up 3 bases and J gave up 8 bases, with 11 bases separating them. CDR1 is SGHNT and CDR2 is YYREEE in the germline V gene (reference sequence). The CDR3 runs to 12 residues. The CDR3 here is CASSSSMEGYTF. DNA for the CDR3: TGTGCCAGCAGCTCAAGTATGGAGGGCTACACCTTC.

The V and J genes are TRBV7-3 and TRBJ2-5, with 12 bases aligning to TRBD2. The CDR3 loop spans 15 amino acids. CDR1 is SGHTA and CDR2 is FQGTGA in the germline V gene. Germline trimming cut 5 bases from V and 5 bases from J; bases unmatched to any gene: 6. CDR3 sequence reads: CASSRLAGGLETQYF. The DNA of the CDR3 is TGTGCCAGCAGCCGTCTAGCGGGGGGGCTGGAGACCCAGTACTTC.

This chain connects TRBV5-1 to TRBJ2-2, with a weak D call TRBD1 (5 bases). This CDR3 comprises 13 residues. V was shortened by 0 bases and J by 6 bases, with 6 bases between the two germline ends. Germline V CDR1 and CDR2: SGHRS, YFSETQ. CDR3 protein: CASSLGRAGELFF. CDR3 DNA: TGCGCCAGCAGCTTGGGCAGGGCCGGGGAGCTGTTTTTT.

V gene TRBV6-1 combines with J gene TRBJ1-5, with D unclear. Per germline, CDR1 MNHNS and CDR2 SASEGT. Trimming shortened V by 3 bases and J by 0 bases, and 6 bases separated the two germline ends. This CDR3 contains 14 residues. CDR3 in DNA: TGTGCCAGCAGTGACCAGTATAGCAATCAGCCCCAGCATTTT. It encodes CASSDQYSNQPQHF.

The rearrangement uses TRBV2 and TRBJ1-1; D unclear. Trimming stripped 3 bases from V and 0 bases from J, with 5 bases between. The CDR3 contains 13 residues. Germline assignment: CDR1 SNHLY and CDR2 FYNNEI. This CDR3 is CASSDELNTEAFF. The CDR3 coding sequence is TGTGCCAGCAGTGACGAGTTGAACACTGAAGCTTTCTTT.

V is TRBV27 and J is TRBJ2-2, with TRBD1 as a possible D gene (5 bases). The V end lost 5 bases, the J end lost 4 bases, and 11 bases lay between the germline ends. This CDR3 region has 14 residues. Germline lookup yields CDR1 MNHEY and CDR2 SMNVEV (reference sequence). DNA of the CDR3: TGTGCCAGCAGTCTCCTAGGGGCCACCGGGGAGCTGTTTTTT. Translating gives CASSLLGATGELFF.

The V call is TRBV7-8, the J call TRBJ2-5, with 8 bases identical to TRBD2. Germline V gives CDR1 SGHVS, CDR2 FQNEAQ. The V and J ends lost 5 bases and 4 bases, in that order; junction bases with no gene match: 6. The CDR3 is made up of 14 amino acids. The CDR3 sequence: CASSLGRVGETQYF. In DNA form, the CDR3 reads TGTGCCAGCAGCCTCGGGAGGGTGGGAGAGACCCAGTACTTC.

The chain combines TRBV28 with TRBJ1-1; D unclear. This CDR3 contains 14 residues. With 5 bases removed from V and 11 bases from J, the gap between germline ends came to 21 bases. Germline CDR1 is MDHEN and CDR2 is SYDVKM. The CDR3 protein is CASSPPGGHLTAFF. The CDR3, as DNA: TGTGCCAGCAGTCCCCCGGGAGGGCATCTGACGGCTTTCTTT.

The chain employs TRBV29-1 and TRBJ1-3; D might be TRBD1 (6 bases). Deletions cut 4 bases from V and 0 bases from J, with 10 bases between. Germline V gene lookup returns CDR1 SQVTM and CDR2 ANQGSEA. This CDR3 spans 14 amino acids. The CDR3: CSVAGGLSGNTIYF. The DNA for the CDR3 is TGCAGCGTTGCTGGGGGCCTCTCTGGAAACACCATATATTTT.

V usage is TRBV27 and J usage is TRBJ1-5; D perhaps matches TRBD1 (5 bases). The CDR3 extends over 12 amino acids. Per germline, CDR1 MNHEY and CDR2 SMNVEV (reference sequence). Deletions cut 3 bases from V and 8 bases from J, with 8 bases between. CDR3 sequence (DNA): TGTGCCAGCAGTTTCCCAGGGAAGCCCCAGCATTTT. Protein sequence: CASSFPGKPQHF.